These T cell receptor beta chains were read from a single sample in a study of blood T cell repertoires in COVID-19. This table comes from immunoSEQ multiplex PCR, and its TCRdb copy is limited to in-frame clones, with some not included. The sample lists fewer than 350,000 clones; about 86% were seen once. The source material was peripheral blood. Receptors originate from a woman between 55 and 75 years old with active or convalescent COVID-19. The CDR3 runs from the conserved cysteine through the conserved F or W. A row's size may be missing; if present it is once, few, many or a size class.

size: NA
V: TRBV19
J: TRBJ2-7
CDR3: CASSIQGHSYEQYF

size: NA
V: TRBV6-5
J: TRBJ2-5
CDR3: CASSTNHRVQETQYF

size: few
V: TRBV27
J: TRBJ1-6
CDR3: CASSQQGLRGSPLHF

size: NA
V: TRBV11-2
J: TRBJ1-2
CDR3: CASSEESRDNGYTF

size: NA
V: TRBV5-1
J: TRBJ2-7
CDR3: CASSLTTGTVSYEQYF

size: NA
V: TRBV7-6
J: TRBJ1-4
CDR3: CASSLSPGQGASKLFF

size: NA
V: TRBV25-1
J: TRBJ2-7
CDR3: CASSEGGAGGQYF

size: NA
V: TRBV4-2
J: TRBJ2-3
CDR3: CASSRERLDTDTQYF

size: NA
V: TRBV27
J: TRBJ1-5
CDR3: CASRTGTGGYFGNQPQHF

size: once
V: TRBV6-5
J: TRBJ1-1
CDR3: CASKYRRNTEAFF

size: NA
V: TRBV7-2
J: TRBJ2-1
CDR3: CASSRRLAGGSSSYNEQFF

size: NA
V: TRBV6-5
J: TRBJ1-3
CDR3: CASSIGQGAGNTIYF

size: NA
V: TRBV6-1
J: TRBJ2-4
CDR3: CASSESNDSKNIQYF

size: NA
V: TRBV27
J: TRBJ1-2
CDR3: CASSLSSSGGNYGYTF